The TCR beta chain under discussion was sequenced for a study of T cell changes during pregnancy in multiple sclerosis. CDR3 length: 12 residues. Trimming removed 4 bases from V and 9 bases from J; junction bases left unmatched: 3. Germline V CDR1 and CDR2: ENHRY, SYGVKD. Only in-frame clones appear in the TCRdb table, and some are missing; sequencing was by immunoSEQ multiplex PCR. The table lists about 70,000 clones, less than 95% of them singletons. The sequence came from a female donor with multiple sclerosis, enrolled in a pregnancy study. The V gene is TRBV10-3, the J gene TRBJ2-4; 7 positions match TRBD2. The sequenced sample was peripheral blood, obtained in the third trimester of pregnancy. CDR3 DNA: TGTGCCATCAGTGGGGGCGGGGGCATTCAGTACTTC. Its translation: CAISGGGGIQYF.